These T cell receptor beta chains were read from a single sample in a study of T cell responses to AZD1222 COVID-19 vaccine. Clones were sequenced by immunoSEQ multiplex PCR, and TCRdb holds only the in-frame ones, with some missing. This table has around 78,000 clones, roughly nine tenths appearing once. The sequences come from peripheral blood, collected 28 days after the second AZD1222 dose. The receptors come from an adult who received the AZD1222 COVID-19 vaccine. CDR3s include the opening cysteine and the closing phenylalanine or tryptophan. Fields, in order: V gene, D gene, J gene, clone size, CDR3 DNA, CDR3 protein. A D gene is named only where the DNA matches it firmly. Not all rows give a size; the values are once, few, many and, for expanded clones, a class.

V: TRBV7-2
D: TRBD2
J: TRBJ2-7
size: .
DNA: TGTGCCAGCAGCTTTTTAGCGGGAGGCGGCGAGCAGTACTTC
CDR3: CASSFLAGGGEQYF

V: TRBV5-1
D: TRBD2
J: TRBJ2-7
size: .
DNA: TGCGCCAGCAGTTGGGCTAGCGGGAGTTACTACGAGCAGTACTTC
CDR3: CASSWASGSYYEQYF

V: TRBV30
D: .
J: TRBJ1-1
size: .
DNA: TGTGCCTGGAGTCCGGGTACCACCGATGAGTCTTTCTTT
CDR3: CAWSPGTTDESFF

V: TRBV7-9
D: .
J: TRBJ1-5
size: .
DNA: TGTGCCAGCAGCTTGGTGGGAGAGGCGCCCCAGCATTTT
CDR3: CASSLVGEAPQHF

V: TRBV9
D: TRBD2
J: TRBJ2-5
size: once
DNA: TGTGCCAGCAGCGTAGGGGCTAGCGGGGACTTCGAAGAGACCCAGTACTTC
CDR3: CASSVGASGDFEETQYF

V: TRBV20-1
D: .
J: TRBJ1-2
size: .
DNA: TGCAGTGCTAGAGATGCCGGGGGCTACACCTTC
CDR3: CSARDAGGYTF

V: TRBV7-9
D: .
J: TRBJ2-1
size: .
DNA: TGTGCCAGCAGCACTGACCAAAGTGGGAACAATGAGCAGTTCTTC
CDR3: CASSTDQSGNNEQFF

V: TRBV24-1
D: .
J: TRBJ2-7
size: .
DNA: TGTGCCATGGGACGGGTCTGCGAGCAGTACTTC
CDR3: CAMGRVCEQYF

V: TRBV6-5
D: .
J: TRBJ2-4
size: .
DNA: TGTGCCAGCAGGGCCTCAACCAAAAACATTCAGTACTTC
CDR3: CASRASTKNIQYF

V: TRBV30
D: .
J: TRBJ1-2
size: .
DNA: TGTGCCTGGAGTCGACCCGGGACGGGAAACTATGGCTACACCTTC
CDR3: CAWSRPGTGNYGYTF

V: TRBV5-1
D: .
J: TRBJ2-7
size: few
DNA: TGCGCCAGCAGCTTGAGGGTGCCCAACGAGCAGTACTTC
CDR3: CASSLRVPNEQYF

V: TRBV9
D: TRBD1
J: TRBJ2-3
size: .
DNA: TGTGCCAGCAGCGAGGACAGGGGGCGCGGGGCGGGAACTAGCACAGATACGCAGTATTTT
CDR3: CASSEDRGRGAGTSTDTQYF

V: TRBV7-8
D: TRBD2
J: TRBJ2-7
size: .
DNA: TGTGCCAGCAGCCCAAACCTGGGCGGGAGCTACGAGCAGTACTTC
CDR3: CASSPNLGGSYEQYF

V: TRBV6-1
D: .
J: TRBJ2-7
size: .
DNA: TGTGCCAGCAGTGAATATAGGGCCTACGAGCAGTACTTC
CDR3: CASSEYRAYEQYF

V: TRBV6-5
D: .
J: TRBJ1-1
size: .
DNA: TGTGCCAGCTTGGCGTTCAGGAACACTGAAGCTTTCTTT
CDR3: CASLAFRNTEAFF

V: TRBV30
D: TRBD2
J: TRBJ2-1
size: once
DNA: TGTGCCTCCAATAGCGGGGGGGGCAACAATGAGCAGTTCTTC
CDR3: CASNSGGGNNEQFF

V: TRBV10-3
D: .
J: TRBJ1-1
size: .
DNA: TGTGCCATCAGCGAACGGTACGAGGGTGGGGGGAACTTT
CDR3: CAISERYEGGGNF

V: TRBV2
D: TRBD1
J: TRBJ2-7
size: .
DNA: TGTGCCAGCAGTGAGTCCGGGACAGAAAACGAGCAGTACTTC
CDR3: CASSESGTENEQYF

V: TRBV3-1/TRBV3-2
D: TRBD2
J: TRBJ2-7
size: .
DNA: TGTGCCAGCAGCCTTTATAGCGGGGGCTACGAGCAGTACTTC
CDR3: CASSLYSGGYEQYF

V: TRBV3-1/TRBV3-2
D: .
J: TRBJ1-5
size: .
DNA: TGTGCCAGCAGTCTCGGAAGGGGGTTCAATCAGCCCCAGCATTTT
CDR3: CASSLGRGFNQPQHF

V: TRBV12-3/TRBV12-4
D: .
J: TRBJ1-5
size: .
DNA: TGTGCCAGCGGACCAGGGGCCGGCCAGCCCCAGCATTTT
CDR3: CASGPGAGQPQHF

V: TRBV5-1
D: .
J: TRBJ2-7
size: .
DNA: TGCGCCAGCAGCTTGGACCCGGGAGTTACCTACGAGCAGTACTTC
CDR3: CASSLDPGVTYEQYF

V: TRBV7-3
D: .
J: TRBJ1-1
size: .
DNA: TGTGCCAGCAGCCTAGGGGTGATGGGCACTGAAGCTTTCTTT
CDR3: CASSLGVMGTEAFF

V: TRBV5-1
D: .
J: TRBJ1-6
size: .
DNA: TGCGCCAGCACCAGGGATGGAAATTCACCCCTCCACTTT
CDR3: CASTRDGNSPLHF

V: TRBV28
D: .
J: TRBJ1-3
size: .
DNA: TGTGCCAGCAGTTTTGGGAGCCCCTCTGGAAACACCATATATTTT
CDR3: CASSFGSPSGNTIYF

V: TRBV7-8
D: TRBD1
J: TRBJ1-1
size: once
DNA: TGTGCCAGCAGCTTACGGGGGACAGGAGGAACTGAAGCTTTCTTT
CDR3: CASSLRGTGGTEAFF

V: TRBV29-1
D: .
J: TRBJ2-7
size: .
DNA: TGCAGCGTTGAAGGACGGTACGAGCAGTACTTC
CDR3: CSVEGRYEQYF

V: TRBV7-3
D: .
J: TRBJ1-2
size: .
DNA: TGTGCCAGCAGCGAGGACAGTTATGGCTACACCTTC
CDR3: CASSEDSYGYTF

V: TRBV7-2
D: TRBD1
J: TRBJ2-5
size: .
DNA: TGTGCCAGCAGCCCCGCCGGACAGGGTCTGGGGACCCAGTACTTC
CDR3: CASSPAGQGLGTQYF

V: TRBV6-5
D: .
J: TRBJ1-1
size: .
DNA: TGTGCCAGCACTGTCAGGGTAAGCACTGAAGCTTTCTTT
CDR3: CASTVRVSTEAFF

V: TRBV7-2
D: TRBD2
J: TRBJ2-5
size: .
DNA: TGTGCCAGCACCGTCTTAGCGGGAGAGACCCAGTACTTC
CDR3: CASTVLAGETQYF

V: TRBV9
D: .
J: TRBJ2-2
size: .
DNA: TGTGCCAGCAGCGTAGATTTAGCATCGGGCACCGGGGAGCTGTTTTTT
CDR3: CASSVDLASGTGELFF

V: TRBV7-2
D: TRBD2
J: TRBJ2-1
size: .
DNA: TGTGCCAGCAGTTTTTGGACTAGCGGGAGGTCGAGCTCCTACAATGAGCAGTTCTTC
CDR3: CASSFWTSGRSSSYNEQFF

V: TRBV18
D: .
J: TRBJ1-1
size: once
DNA: TGTGCCAGCTCACCTCAAGGGGACACTGAAGCTTTCTTT
CDR3: CASSPQGDTEAFF

V: TRBV27
D: .
J: TRBJ1-2
size: .
DNA: TGTGCCACCAGGTCGGGTGTCTATGGCTACACCTTC
CDR3: CATRSGVYGYTF

V: TRBV4-2
D: .
J: TRBJ1-3
size: .
DNA: TGTGCCAGCAGCCAAGTCGGTGACACAGGGCTCCTCTCTGGAAACACCATATATTTT
CDR3: CASSQVGDTGLLSGNTIYF

V: TRBV24-1
D: .
J: TRBJ2-5
size: .
DNA: TGTGCCACCAGTGATCCAATCTCAGGGGTTCGGGAGACCCAGTACTTC
CDR3: CATSDPISGVRETQYF

V: TRBV5-6
D: .
J: TRBJ1-5
size: .
DNA: TGTGCCAGCAGCCCACTAGCCCCCCAGCCCCAGCATTTT
CDR3: CASSPLAPQPQHF

V: TRBV4-2
D: .
J: TRBJ1-1
size: .
DNA: TGTGCCAGCAGCCAACCCATTGAGGACACTGAAGCTTTCTTT
CDR3: CASSQPIEDTEAFF

V: TRBV3-1/TRBV3-2
D: TRBD1
J: TRBJ1-6
size: .
DNA: TGTGCCAGCAGCCAATTGACAGGGGGCTTTTCACCCCTCCACTTT
CDR3: CASSQLTGGFSPLHF

V: TRBV10-3
D: .
J: TRBJ1-3
size: .
DNA: TGTGCCATCTCTCCCCGGGCTGGAAACACCATATATTTT
CDR3: CAISPRAGNTIYF

V: TRBV11-3
D: .
J: TRBJ1-1
size: .
DNA: TGTGCCAGCAGCTTGGGATTTAGGACTGAAGCTTTCTTT
CDR3: CASSLGFRTEAFF

V: TRBV6-2/TRBV6-3
D: TRBD2
J: TRBJ2-1
size: .
DNA: TGTGCCAGCAGTTCGGGGACTAGCGCCGATGAGCAGTTCTTC
CDR3: CASSSGTSADEQFF

V: TRBV28
D: .
J: TRBJ1-5
size: .
DNA: TGTGCCAGCACCCCTAGCAATCAGCCCCAGCATTTT
CDR3: CASTPSNQPQHF

V: TRBV4-3
D: .
J: TRBJ1-2
size: .
DNA: TGCGCCAGCAGCCAAGATAACGCGGATGGCTACACCTTC
CDR3: CASSQDNADGYTF

V: TRBV24-1
D: .
J: TRBJ1-5
size: .
DNA: TGTGCCACCAGCGGGAGTACCTTTAGCAATCAGCCCCAGCATTTT
CDR3: CATSGSTFSNQPQHF

V: TRBV5-4
D: .
J: TRBJ1-1
size: .
DNA: TGTGCCAGCAGCTTGATACAGGCCATGAACACTGAAGCTTTCTTT
CDR3: CASSLIQAMNTEAFF

V: TRBV30
D: .
J: TRBJ2-7
size: .
DNA: TGTGCCTGGAGTGCTCGGGGCGGCCAGGGAGGCGAGCAGTACTTC
CDR3: CAWSARGGQGGEQYF

V: TRBV2
D: TRBD2
J: TRBJ2-1
size: .
DNA: TGTGCCAGCAGGCGCGGGAGTACGGAGTCTGAGCAGTTCTTC
CDR3: CASRRGSTESEQFF

V: TRBV19
D: .
J: TRBJ1-4
size: .
DNA: TGTGCCAGTAGTCACAGGGACTCCGGTGAAAAACTGTTTTTT
CDR3: CASSHRDSGEKLFF